These 23 T cell receptor beta chains were sequenced from one sample in a study of blood T cell repertoires in COVID-19. Profiled with immunoSEQ multiplex PCR; TCRdb holds only in-frame clones, not every one. Of around 140,000 clones in the sample, 88% were seen once. Sequenced sample: peripheral blood. The receptors here all came from a man aged 55 to 70 with active or convalescent COVID-19.

The chain joins TRBV7-6 to TRBJ2-1; 9 bases agree with TRBD2. V dropped 5 bases and J dropped 1; count of bases not matched to a gene: 6. The CDR3 runs 16 residues. CDR1 SGHVS and CDR2 FNYEAQ come from the germline V gene. The CDR3 nucleotides are TGTGCCAGCAGCCTACAAGCGGGAGGTTCCTACAATGAGCAGTTCTTC. As protein: CASSLQAGGSYNEQFF.

This clone has more than one count but fewer than ten. The chain links TRBV7-9 to TRBJ2-7, with 11 bases identical to TRBD1. Unmatched junction bases numbered 8, after V lost 5 bases and J lost 5 bases. This CDR3 is built from 15 residues. Looked up from germline, CDR1 is SEHNR and CDR2 is FQNEAQ (reference sequence). The CDR3: CASSAPGQGGHEQYF. CDR3 nucleotides: TGTGCCAGCAGCGCACCGGGACAGGGGGGACACGAGCAGTACTTC.

The V gene is TRBV7-2, the J gene TRBJ2-7; D unresolved. The ends were cut back, 1 base at V and 7 bases at J, with 8 bases in the middle. The germline gives CDR1 SGHTA, CDR2 FQGNSA. The CDR3 has 12 residues. The CDR3 loop is CASSLEMREQYF. The CDR3 nucleotides are TGTGCCAGCAGCTTAGAAATGCGGGAGCAGTACTTC. Filled out from reference TRBV7-2 and TRBJ2-7, the complete variable domain reads GAGVSQSPSNKVTEKGKDVELRCDPISGHTALYWYRQSLGQGLEFLIYFQGNSAPDKSGLPSDRFSAERTGGSVSTLTIQRTQQEDSAVYLCASSLEMREQYFGPGTRLTVT.

The J gene is TRBJ2-2, the V gene TRBV14; 9 nucleotides align to TRBD2. V lost 3 bases and J lost 6; bases outside the gene matches: 8. From germline, CDR1 is SGHDN and CDR2 FVKESK. CDR3 length: 16 amino acids. CDR3 DNA: TGTGCCAGCAGCCAGTTAGCGGGAGAAGGTCCCGGGGAGCTGTTTTTT. It is translated as CASSQLAGEGPGELFF.

The V call is TRBV10-3, the J call TRBJ2-3; 9 bases map to TRBD1. This CDR3 region has 14 residues. Germline-derived CDR1 and CDR2 are ENHRY and SYGVKD. V was pared by 10 bases and J by 4 bases, with 9 bases of the junction left unmatched. The CDR3 protein is CATGTGYRADTQYF. CDR3 nucleotide sequence: TGTGCCACCGGGACAGGGTATAGAGCAGATACGCAGTATTTT.

V gene TRBV18 combines with J gene TRBJ1-1; 11 bases align to TRBD1. CDR3 length: 18 amino acids. V was pared by 6 bases and J by 0 bases, with 12 bases of the junction left unmatched. Germline loops: CDR1 KGHSH, CDR2 LQKENI. Here the CDR3 reads CASSRSMDRGPLNTEAFF. CDR3 sequence (DNA): TGTGCCAGCTCTCGATCTATGGACAGGGGGCCCCTGAACACTGAAGCTTTCTTT.

This CDR3 is CASSPGLTHSYEQYF. The CDR3 DNA follows: TGTGCCAGCTCACCCGGCCTGACACACTCCTACGAGCAGTACTTC. The chain couples TRBV18 to TRBJ2-7; no firm D call. V was cut by 3 bases and J by 0 bases, with 12 bases left in between. CDR1 and CDR2 from the germline V gene are KGHSH and LQKENI. This CDR3 region has 15 residues.

V is TRBV24-1 and J is TRBJ1-5, with D hard to call. Trimming shortened V by 4 bases and J by 3 bases, and 3 bases separated the two germline ends. Per the germline V gene, CDR1 is KGHDR and CDR2 is SFDVKD. The CDR3 spans 12 residues. Here the CDR3 DNA reads TGTGCCACCAGTGACATCAATCAGCCCCAGCATTTT. Amino acids: CATSDINQPQHF.

This sequence joins TRBV4-2 and TRBJ1-5; 7 nucleotides match TRBD1. CDR3 length: 17 residues. J was trimmed by 0 bases and V by 0 bases; bases with no gene match: 5. Germline loops: CDR1 LGHNA, CDR2 YNFKEQ. The CDR3 here is CASSQEGTEISNQPQHF. CDR3 nucleotides: TGTGCCAGCAGCCAAGAAGGGACAGAAATTAGCAATCAGCCCCAGCATTTT.

The CDR3 reads CATSDLKGRGTETQYF. In DNA form, the CDR3 reads TGTGCCACCAGTGATTTAAAGGGGCGGGGAACAGAGACCCAGTACTTC. The rearrangement links TRBV24-1 to TRBJ2-5; D might be TRBD2 (6 bases). V was pared by 1 base and J by 4 bases, with 15 bases between. CDR3 length equals 16 residues. Germline V gene data show CDR1 as KGHDR and CDR2 as SFDVKD.

The V and J genes are TRBV5-1 and TRBJ2-7, with 12 bases fitting TRBD1. This CDR3 is 15 amino acids long. Germline CDR1 is SGHRS and CDR2 is YFSETQ. Unmatched junction bases numbered 5, after V lost 1 base and J lost 6 bases. Written as DNA, the CDR3 is TGCGCCAGCAGCTTGAGGGGACAGGGGGCACCCGAGCAGTACTTC. Its translation: CASSLRGQGAPEQYF.

The rearrangement joins TRBV11-2 to TRBJ1-1; 7 positions match TRBD1. V dropped 5 bases and J dropped 1; count of bases not matched to a gene: 13. The CDR3 extends over 17 amino acids. Germline V CDR1 and CDR2: SGHAT, FQNNGV. CDR3 nucleotide sequence: TGTGCCAGCAGCCGTGGGGACAGCTATATAAGGAACACTGAAGCTTTCTTT. It translates to CASSRGDSYIRNTEAFF.

This clone was counted a few times. The chain couples TRBV30 to TRBJ1-1; D possibly corresponds to TRBD1 (5 bases). The CDR3 has 14 amino acids. In germline, CDR1 is GTSNPN, CDR2 SVGIG (reference sequence). Trimming pared 4 bases from V and 5 bases from J, leaving 17 bases between. The CDR3 region is CAWTRWRGGTEAFF. In DNA form, the CDR3 reads TGTGCCTGGACTAGGTGGAGGGGTGGAACTGAAGCTTTCTTT.

The V gene is TRBV7-2, the J gene TRBJ2-1, with 7 bases identical to TRBD2. Germline assignment: CDR1 SGHTA and CDR2 FQGNSA. V gave up 3 bases and J gave up 10 bases; unmatched junction bases: 12. The CDR3 runs to 15 residues. The CDR3 reads CASSLGGGIISEQFF. CDR3 coding DNA: TGTGCCAGCAGCTTGGGGGGAGGGATCATTAGCGAGCAGTTCTTC.

The V and J genes are TRBV7-9 and TRBJ2-7, with 9 bases aligning to TRBD1. After removal of 3 bases from V and 7 bases from J, the junction contained 7 bases not matched to a gene. CDR3 length equals 14 residues. Germline V gene data show CDR1 as SEHNR and CDR2 as FQNEAQ (reference sequence). The CDR3 region has the DNA TGTGCCAGCAGCTTGGACAGGGGCCGAAGGGAGCAGTACTTC. Amino acid sequence: CASSLDRGRREQYF.

The rearrangement joins TRBV10-3 to TRBJ2-7; 9 nucleotides align to TRBD1. The CDR3 extends over 16 amino acids. Germline CDR1 is ENHRY and CDR2 is SYGVKD. V dropped 0 bases and J dropped 1; count of bases not matched to a gene: 4. This CDR3 is CAISESLGTGSYEQYF. The CDR3 DNA reads as TGTGCCATCAGTGAGTCTCTGGGGACAGGGTCCTACGAGCAGTACTTC.

The sample holds one count of this clone. The J gene is TRBJ2-4, the V gene TRBV6-1; D is possibly TRBD2 (5 bases). The CDR3 runs to 15 residues. CDR1 and CDR2 (germline): MNHNS, SASEGT. V was pared by 3 bases and J by 0 bases, with 9 bases between. The CDR3 nucleotides read TGTGCCAGCAGTGAGCCGGGGTTAGCCAAAAACATTCAGTACTTC. Its translation is CASSEPGLAKNIQYF.

V gene TRBV5-8 combines with J gene TRBJ2-4; maybe TRBD1 (6 bases). The V gene lost 4 bases and the J gene lost 2 bases, with 13 bases spanning the gap. This CDR3 spans 15 amino acids. Germline CDR1 reads SGHTS; CDR2 reads YDEGEE. The CDR3 DNA reads as TGTGCCAGCAGCGCCAGGGGACCCTCCAAAAACATTCAGTACTTC. Its protein is CASSARGPSKNIQYF.

The chain joins TRBV6-5 to TRBJ2-7; D is uncertain. The CDR3 is 13 amino acids. Trimming left V 0 bases short and J 4 bases short, with 7 bases between. The germline CDR1 and CDR2 sequences are MNHEY and SVGAGI. CDR3 protein: CASSYSRFYEQYF. The CDR3 DNA reads TGTGCCAGCAGTTACTCGAGGTTTTACGAGCAGTACTTC.

The rearrangement links TRBV28 to TRBJ2-5; weak D call: TRBD1 (5 bases). CDR1 and CDR2 (germline): MDHEN, SYDVKM. This CDR3 is built from 14 residues. Trimming pared 1 base from V and 2 bases from J, leaving 8 bases between. The CDR3 region has the DNA TGTGCCAGCAGTTTATCTGGGGCTCAAGAGACCCAGTACTTC. Protein product: CASSLSGAQETQYF.

The gene calls are TRBV18 and TRBJ2-1; 9 bases are a match to TRBD2. The CDR3 spans 14 residues. Germline values: CDR1 KGHSH, CDR2 LQKENI. The V segment lost 2 bases and the J segment 8 bases; nucleotides outside the gene matches: 4. In nucleotides, the CDR3 is TGTGCCAGCTCACCAAGCGGGAGGCCCCATGAGCAGTTCTTC. This translates into CASSPSGRPHEQFF.

This chain connects TRBV28 to TRBJ2-7, with TRBD1 matching 8 bases. V trimming: 8 bases; J trimming: 5 bases; junction bases outside the gene matches: 8. The CDR3 is 13 amino acids. Germline CDR1 MDHEN, CDR2 SYDVKM. CDR3 amino acids: CASGQGPSDEQYF. The CDR3, as DNA: TGTGCCAGCGGACAGGGACCCTCTGACGAGCAGTACTTC. Drawing the rest from reference TRBV28 and TRBJ2-7, the complete variable domain is DVKVTQSSRYLVKRTGEKVFLECVQDMDHENMFWYRQDPGLGLRLIYFSYDVKMKEKGDIPEGYSVSREKKERFSLILESASTNQTSMYLCASGQGPSDEQYFGPGTRLTVT.

The chain recombines TRBV27 with TRBJ1-3; TRBD1 matches 7 bases. Germline V gene lookup returns CDR1 MNHEY and CDR2 SMNVEV (reference sequence). This CDR3 contains 16 residues. V was clipped by 5 bases and J by 0 bases; unmatched bases: 7. The CDR3 reads CASSPRTGASGNTIYF. The CDR3 region has the DNA TGTGCCAGCAGTCCAAGGACAGGCGCCTCTGGAAACACCATATATTTT.